This is a list of T cell receptor beta chains from one sample in a study of cytomegalovirus exposure and HLA in healthy donors. Method: immunoSEQ multiplex PCR; TCRdb's copy keeps in-frame clones and lacks some. The sample has 200,000 to 250,000 clones. The sequenced material came from PBMCs. Source of these receptors: a girl aged 2-10 years in good health and CMV-seropositive. Both conserved end residues are part of each CDR3. Each record gives: V gene, D gene, J gene, CDR3 protein, CDR3 DNA. D genes are given only for firm matches.

V gene: TRBV5-6
D gene: .
J gene: TRBJ1-2
CDR3 protein: CASTYNRDPPEGYTF
CDR3 DNA: TGTGCCAGCACATATAACAGGGACCCTCCGGAGGGCTACACCTTC

V gene: TRBV28
D gene: .
J gene: TRBJ1-1
CDR3 protein: CASSRDRPRPEAFF
CDR3 DNA: TGTGCCAGCAGCCGTGACAGGCCTAGACCTGAAGCTTTCTTT

V gene: TRBV27
D gene: TRBD1
J gene: TRBJ1-5
CDR3 protein: CASSSGQWGTQPQHF
CDR3 DNA: TGTGCCAGCAGTTCGGGACAGTGGGGCACTCAGCCCCAGCATTTT

V gene: TRBV29-1
D gene: TRBD2
J gene: TRBJ2-7
CDR3 protein: CSVELAGSSYEQYF
CDR3 DNA: TGCAGCGTGGAACTAGCGGGAAGCTCCTACGAGCAGTACTTC

V gene: TRBV19
D gene: TRBD1
J gene: TRBJ1-1
CDR3 protein: CASRGGDRVGWPEAFF
CDR3 DNA: TGTGCCAGTAGGGGGGGGGACAGGGTCGGATGGCCTGAAGCTTTCTTT

V gene: TRBV28
D gene: .
J gene: TRBJ1-5
CDR3 protein: CASKVLLDQPQHF
CDR3 DNA: TGTGCCAGCAAAGTGCTGTTAGATCAGCCCCAGCATTTT

V gene: TRBV18
D gene: .
J gene: TRBJ2-1
CDR3 protein: CASSPSGGSYNEQFF
CDR3 DNA: TGTGCCAGCTCACCATCAGGTGGCTCCTACAATGAGCAGTTCTTC

V gene: TRBV9
D gene: TRBD2
J gene: TRBJ2-3
CDR3 protein: CASSVTPGAGGPSGTDTQYF
CDR3 DNA: TGTGCCAGCAGCGTAACCCCGGGGGCGGGAGGGCCATCTGGCACAGATACGCAGTATTTT

V gene: TRBV11-3
D gene: .
J gene: TRBJ2-3
CDR3 protein: CASGLGVGDTQYF
CDR3 DNA: TGTGCCAGCGGCTTAGGTGTCGGAGATACGCAGTATTTT

V gene: TRBV5-1
D gene: .
J gene: TRBJ1-4
CDR3 protein: CATRRGEANEKLFF
CDR3 DNA: TGCGCCACCCGACGGGGGGAAGCTAATGAAAAACTGTTTTTT

V gene: TRBV6-1
D gene: .
J gene: TRBJ2-7
CDR3 protein: CASSGGFRPYEQYF
CDR3 DNA: TGTGCCAGCAGTGGAGGATTTAGGCCCTACGAGCAGTACTTC

V gene: TRBV13
D gene: .
J gene: TRBJ1-2
CDR3 protein: CASSSGSGAGYTF
CDR3 DNA: TGTGCCAGCAGCAGTGGGTCGGGAGCTGGCTACACCTTC

V gene: TRBV7-2
D gene: TRBD2
J gene: TRBJ2-7
CDR3 protein: CASSTRMGGYEQYF
CDR3 DNA: TGTGCCAGCAGCACCCGAATGGGGGGGTACGAGCAGTACTTC

V gene: TRBV11-2
D gene: .
J gene: TRBJ1-1
CDR3 protein: CASSLERINTEAFF
CDR3 DNA: TGTGCCAGCAGCTTAGAGAGGATCAACACTGAAGCTTTCTTT

V gene: TRBV2
D gene: TRBD1
J gene: TRBJ2-7
CDR3 protein: CASLDAGQGLYEQYF
CDR3 DNA: TGTGCCAGCTTAGACGCCGGACAGGGCCTATACGAGCAGTACTTC

V gene: TRBV10-3
D gene: TRBD2
J gene: TRBJ2-5
CDR3 protein: CATMLAGGEETQYF
CDR3 DNA: TGTGCCACAATGTTAGCGGGAGGTGAGGAGACCCAGTACTTC

V gene: TRBV10-2
D gene: .
J gene: TRBJ2-7
CDR3 protein: CASTQGTGEQYF
CDR3 DNA: TGCGCCAGTACACAGGGTACTGGTGAGCAGTACTTC

V gene: TRBV19
D gene: .
J gene: TRBJ1-6
CDR3 protein: CASSIREGFNSPLHF
CDR3 DNA: TGTGCCAGTAGTATCCGCGAGGGATTTAATTCACCCCTCCACTTT

V gene: TRBV29-1
D gene: TRBD1
J gene: TRBJ1-4
CDR3 protein: CSVGQGNEKLFF
CDR3 DNA: TGCAGCGTCGGACAGGGGAATGAAAAACTGTTTTTT

V gene: TRBV5-1
D gene: TRBD2
J gene: TRBJ2-1
CDR3 protein: CASSLAALSGRAQNEQFF
CDR3 DNA: TGCGCCAGCAGCTTGGCCGCCTTAAGCGGGAGGGCCCAGAATGAGCAGTTCTTC